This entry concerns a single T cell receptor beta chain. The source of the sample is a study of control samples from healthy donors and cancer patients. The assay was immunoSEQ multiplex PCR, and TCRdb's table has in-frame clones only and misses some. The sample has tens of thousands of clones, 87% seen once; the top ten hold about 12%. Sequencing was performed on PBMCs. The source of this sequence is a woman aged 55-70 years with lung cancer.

CDR3 protein: CASTEGGAGDTEAFF. CDR3 coding DNA: TGTGCCAGCACCGAAGGGGGGGCTGGGGACACTGAAGCTTTCTTT. This chain uses TRBV6-5 with TRBJ1-1, with D perhaps matching TRBD1 (6 bases). The CDR3 runs 15 residues. Deletions cut 7 bases from V and 3 bases from J, with 18 bases between. Per germline, CDR1 MNHEY and CDR2 SVGAGI.